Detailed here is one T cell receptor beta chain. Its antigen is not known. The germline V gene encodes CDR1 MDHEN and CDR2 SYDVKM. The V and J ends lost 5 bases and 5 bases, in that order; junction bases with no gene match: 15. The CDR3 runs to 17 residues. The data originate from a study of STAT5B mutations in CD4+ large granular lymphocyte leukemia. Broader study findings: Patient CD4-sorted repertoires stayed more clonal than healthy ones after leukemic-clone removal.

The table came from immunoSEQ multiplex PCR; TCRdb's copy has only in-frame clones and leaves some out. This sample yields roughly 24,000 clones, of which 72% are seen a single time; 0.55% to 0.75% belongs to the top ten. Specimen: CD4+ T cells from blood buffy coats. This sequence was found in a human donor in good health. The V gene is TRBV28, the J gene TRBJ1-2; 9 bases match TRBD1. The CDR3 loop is CASSRGGTGTGYYGYTF. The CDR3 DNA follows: TGTGCCAGCAGTCGAGGGGGTACCGGGACAGGGTATTATGGCTACACCTTC.